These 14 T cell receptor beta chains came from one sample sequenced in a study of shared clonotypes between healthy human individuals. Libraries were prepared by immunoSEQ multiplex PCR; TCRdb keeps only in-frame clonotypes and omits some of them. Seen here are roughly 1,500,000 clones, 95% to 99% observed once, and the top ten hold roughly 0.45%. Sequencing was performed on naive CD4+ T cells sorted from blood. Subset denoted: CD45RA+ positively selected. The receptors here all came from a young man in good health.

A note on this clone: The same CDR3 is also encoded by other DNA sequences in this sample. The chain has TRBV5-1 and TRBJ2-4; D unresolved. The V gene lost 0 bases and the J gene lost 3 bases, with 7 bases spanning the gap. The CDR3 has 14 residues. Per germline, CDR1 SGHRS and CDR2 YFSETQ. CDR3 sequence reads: CASSLEPNKNIQYF. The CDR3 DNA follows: TGCGCCAGCAGCTTGGAACCCAACAAAAACATTCAGTACTTC.

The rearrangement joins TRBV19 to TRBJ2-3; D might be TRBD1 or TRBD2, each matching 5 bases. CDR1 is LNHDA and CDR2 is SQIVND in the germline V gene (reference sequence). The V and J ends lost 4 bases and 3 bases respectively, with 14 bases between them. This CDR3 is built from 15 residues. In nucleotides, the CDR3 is TGTGCCAGTAGTAGCCCCCAGGGAGTAACAGATACGCAGTATTTT. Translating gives CASSSPQGVTDTQYF.

The CDR3 sequence: CASSVRGGSNEQFF. The CDR3 nucleotides read TGTGCCAGCAGTGTGCGGGGGGGAAGTAATGAGCAGTTCTTC. The rearrangement uses TRBV2 and TRBJ2-1, with 9 bases aligning to TRBD2. In germline, CDR1 is SNHLY, CDR2 FYNNEI. The CDR3 runs 14 residues. V trimming: 4 bases; J trimming: 7 bases; junction bases outside the gene matches: 5.

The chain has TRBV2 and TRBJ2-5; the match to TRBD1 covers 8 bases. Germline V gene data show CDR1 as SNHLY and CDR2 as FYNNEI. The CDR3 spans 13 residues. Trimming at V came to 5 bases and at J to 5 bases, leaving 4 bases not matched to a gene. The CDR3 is CASSQGAFETQYF. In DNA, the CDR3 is TGTGCCAGCAGTCAGGGGGCGTTTGAGACCCAGTACTTC. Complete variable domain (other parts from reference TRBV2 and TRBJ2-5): EPEVTQTPSHQVTQMGQEVILRCVPISNHLYFYWYRQILGQKVEFLVSFYNNEISEKSEIFDDQFSVERPDGSNFTLKIRSTKLEDSAMYFCASSQGAFETQYFGPGTRLLVL.

The CDR3 here is CASSLGRGDEQFF. The CDR3 bases are TGTGCCAGCAGCTTGGGCCGCGGGGATGAGCAGTTCTTC. The genes are TRBV7-2 and TRBJ2-1; TRBD2 is a possible D gene (6 bases). There are 13 residues in the CDR3. Germline V gene sequence: CDR1 SGHTA, CDR2 FQGNSA. Trimming took off 3 bases at V and 8 bases at J, with 11 bases between the two ends. The entire variable domain, with the rest obtained from reference TRBV7-2 and TRBJ2-1, is as follows: GAGVSQSPSNKVTEKGKDVELRCDPISGHTALYWYRQSLGQGLEFLIYFQGNSAPDKSGLPSDRFSAERTGGSVSTLTIQRTQQEDSAVYLCASSLGRGDEQFFGPGTRLTVL.

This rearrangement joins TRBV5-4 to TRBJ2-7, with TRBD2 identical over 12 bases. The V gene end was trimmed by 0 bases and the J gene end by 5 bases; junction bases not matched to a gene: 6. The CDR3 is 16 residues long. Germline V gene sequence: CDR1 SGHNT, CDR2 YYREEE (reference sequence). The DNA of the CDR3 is TGTGCCAGCAGCTTGGGCCTAGCGGGAGGGCCGGACGAGCAGTACTTC. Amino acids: CASSLGLAGGPDEQYF.

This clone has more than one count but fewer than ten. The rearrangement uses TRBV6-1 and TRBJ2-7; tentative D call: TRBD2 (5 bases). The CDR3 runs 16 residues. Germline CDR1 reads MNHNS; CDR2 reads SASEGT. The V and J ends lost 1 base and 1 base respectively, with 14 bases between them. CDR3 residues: CASSEVKGEGSYEQYF. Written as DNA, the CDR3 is TGTGCCAGCAGTGAAGTTAAGGGAGAAGGATCCTACGAGCAGTACTTC.

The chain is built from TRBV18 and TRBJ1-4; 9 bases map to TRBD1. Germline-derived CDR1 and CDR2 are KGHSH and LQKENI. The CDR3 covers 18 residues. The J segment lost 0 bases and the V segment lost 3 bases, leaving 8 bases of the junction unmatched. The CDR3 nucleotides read TGTGCCAGCTCACCTCCCGGGACAGGGACAGCAACTAATGAAAAACTGTTTTTT. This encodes CASSPPGTGTATNEKLFF. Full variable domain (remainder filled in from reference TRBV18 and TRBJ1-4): NAGVMQNPRHLVRRRGQEARLRCSPMKGHSHVYWYRQLPEEGLKFMVYLQKENIIDESGMPKERFSAEFPKEGPSILRIQQVVRGDSAAYFCASSPPGTGTATNEKLFFGSGTQLSVL.

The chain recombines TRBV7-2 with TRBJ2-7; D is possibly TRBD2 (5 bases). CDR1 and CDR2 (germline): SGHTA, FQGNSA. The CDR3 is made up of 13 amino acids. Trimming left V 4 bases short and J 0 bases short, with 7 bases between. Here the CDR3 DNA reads TGTGCCAGCAGCTCGGGATTCTCCTACGAGCAGTACTTC. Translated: CASSSGFSYEQYF.

CDR3 protein: CASSLSGSIYEQYF. Written as DNA, the CDR3 is TGTGCCAGCAGTTTATCCGGATCTATCTACGAGCAGTACTTC. The rearrangement links TRBV28 to TRBJ2-7; D uncertain. The CDR3 runs 14 residues. With 1 base removed from V and 3 bases from J, the gap between germline ends came to 10 bases. Germline CDR1 MDHEN, CDR2 SYDVKM.

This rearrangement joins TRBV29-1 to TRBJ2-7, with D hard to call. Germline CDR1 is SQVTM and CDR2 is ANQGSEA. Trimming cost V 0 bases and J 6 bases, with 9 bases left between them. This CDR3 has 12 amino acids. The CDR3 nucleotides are TGCAGCGTTGAAGATCAGAAGGGCGAGCAGTACTTC. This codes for CSVEDQKGEQYF.

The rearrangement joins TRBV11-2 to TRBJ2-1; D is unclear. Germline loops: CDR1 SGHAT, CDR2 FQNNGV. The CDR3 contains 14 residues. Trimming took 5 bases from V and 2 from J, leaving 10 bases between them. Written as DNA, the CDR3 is TGTGCCAGCAGCACCGACCCTACCTACAATGAGCAGTTCTTC. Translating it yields CASSTDPTYNEQFF.

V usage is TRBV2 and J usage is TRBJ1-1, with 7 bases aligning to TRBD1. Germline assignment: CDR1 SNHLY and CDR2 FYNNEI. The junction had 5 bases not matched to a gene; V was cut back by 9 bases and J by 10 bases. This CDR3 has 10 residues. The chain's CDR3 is CARKGTAAFF. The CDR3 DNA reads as TGTGCCAGAAAAGGGACAGCAGCTTTCTTT.

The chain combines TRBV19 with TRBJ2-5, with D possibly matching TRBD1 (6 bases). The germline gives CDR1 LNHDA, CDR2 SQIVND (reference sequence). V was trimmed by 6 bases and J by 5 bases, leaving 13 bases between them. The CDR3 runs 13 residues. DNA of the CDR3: TGTGCCAGTAGCTCAGGGGCGCGGGAGACCCAGTACTTC. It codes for CASSSGARETQYF.